This TCR beta chain came from a study of CD8+CD57+ T cells in acquired aplastic anemia. About the study: The average for DNA from sorted CD4+ and CD8+ cells was around 3.5 ug. Study observations and caveats: Patients and controls shared some 29 CD8+ CDR3 sequences, which appeared highly expressed in patients and within their immunodominant clones.

TCR beta VDJ and CDR3 were profiled, and genomic DNA was the template. Using its own MiXCR run on the reads, TCRdb lists one record per CDR3 protein. The data show about 250,000 distinct CDR3 sequences, with 47% seen just once and 7.8% held by the top ten. Sequencing was done on patients that had shown CD8+CD57+ cell expansion by flow cytometry. Every one of the patients had aplastic anemia (severe, acquired). No therapy was given to patients before blood sampling. V dropped 7 bases and J dropped 7; count of bases not matched to a gene: 11. Germline V CDR1 and CDR2: DFQATT, SNEGSKA (reference sequence). This CDR3 contains 13 residues. This clonotype was seen repeatedly, ten times or more. Its specificity is unknown.

The rearrangement links TRBV20-1 to TRBJ1-1; 8 bases match TRBD1. The sequence derives from a human donor with aplastic anemia. The sequenced sample consisted of sorted CD4+, CD8+, or CD8+CD57+ T cells (not recorded which) from PBMCs. CDR3 amino acids: CSVARTGSIEAFF. The CDR3 DNA reads as TGCAGTGTCGCGAGGACAGGGTCGATTGAAGCTTTCTTT.